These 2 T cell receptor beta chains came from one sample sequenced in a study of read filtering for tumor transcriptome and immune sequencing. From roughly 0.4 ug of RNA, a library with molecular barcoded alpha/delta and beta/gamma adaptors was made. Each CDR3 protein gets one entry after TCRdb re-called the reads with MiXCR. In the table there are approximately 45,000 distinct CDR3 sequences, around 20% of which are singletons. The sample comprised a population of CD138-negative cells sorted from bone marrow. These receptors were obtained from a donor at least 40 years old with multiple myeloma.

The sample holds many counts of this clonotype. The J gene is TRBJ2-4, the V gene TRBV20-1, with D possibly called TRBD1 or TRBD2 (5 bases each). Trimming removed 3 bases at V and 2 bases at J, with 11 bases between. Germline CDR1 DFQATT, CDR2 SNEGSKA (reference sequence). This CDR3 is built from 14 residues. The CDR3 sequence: CSASAGTSKNIQYF. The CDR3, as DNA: TGCAGTGCTAGTGCCGGGACGTCCAAAAACATTCAGTACTTC.

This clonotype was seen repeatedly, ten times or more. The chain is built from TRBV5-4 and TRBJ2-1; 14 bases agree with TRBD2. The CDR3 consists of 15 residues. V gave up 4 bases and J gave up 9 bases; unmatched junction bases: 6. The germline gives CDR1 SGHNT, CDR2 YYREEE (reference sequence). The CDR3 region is CASSTGLAGVSEQFF. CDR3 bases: TGTGCCAGCAGCACGGGACTAGCGGGAGTTAGTGAGCAGTTCTTC.